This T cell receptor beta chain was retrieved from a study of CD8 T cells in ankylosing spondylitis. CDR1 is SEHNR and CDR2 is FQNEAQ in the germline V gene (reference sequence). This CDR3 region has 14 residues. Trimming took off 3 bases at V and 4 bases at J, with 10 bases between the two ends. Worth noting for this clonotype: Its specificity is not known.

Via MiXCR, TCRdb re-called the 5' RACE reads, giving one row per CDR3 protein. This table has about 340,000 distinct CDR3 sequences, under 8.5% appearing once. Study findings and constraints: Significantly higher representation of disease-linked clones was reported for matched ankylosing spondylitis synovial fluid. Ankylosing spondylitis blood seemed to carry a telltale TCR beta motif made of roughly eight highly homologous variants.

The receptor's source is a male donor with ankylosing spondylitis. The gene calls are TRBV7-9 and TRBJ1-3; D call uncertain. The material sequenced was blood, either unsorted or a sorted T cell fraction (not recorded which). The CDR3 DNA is TGTGCCAGCAGCTTCGGGTGGAGAGGAAACACCATATATTTT. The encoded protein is CASSFGWRGNTIYF.